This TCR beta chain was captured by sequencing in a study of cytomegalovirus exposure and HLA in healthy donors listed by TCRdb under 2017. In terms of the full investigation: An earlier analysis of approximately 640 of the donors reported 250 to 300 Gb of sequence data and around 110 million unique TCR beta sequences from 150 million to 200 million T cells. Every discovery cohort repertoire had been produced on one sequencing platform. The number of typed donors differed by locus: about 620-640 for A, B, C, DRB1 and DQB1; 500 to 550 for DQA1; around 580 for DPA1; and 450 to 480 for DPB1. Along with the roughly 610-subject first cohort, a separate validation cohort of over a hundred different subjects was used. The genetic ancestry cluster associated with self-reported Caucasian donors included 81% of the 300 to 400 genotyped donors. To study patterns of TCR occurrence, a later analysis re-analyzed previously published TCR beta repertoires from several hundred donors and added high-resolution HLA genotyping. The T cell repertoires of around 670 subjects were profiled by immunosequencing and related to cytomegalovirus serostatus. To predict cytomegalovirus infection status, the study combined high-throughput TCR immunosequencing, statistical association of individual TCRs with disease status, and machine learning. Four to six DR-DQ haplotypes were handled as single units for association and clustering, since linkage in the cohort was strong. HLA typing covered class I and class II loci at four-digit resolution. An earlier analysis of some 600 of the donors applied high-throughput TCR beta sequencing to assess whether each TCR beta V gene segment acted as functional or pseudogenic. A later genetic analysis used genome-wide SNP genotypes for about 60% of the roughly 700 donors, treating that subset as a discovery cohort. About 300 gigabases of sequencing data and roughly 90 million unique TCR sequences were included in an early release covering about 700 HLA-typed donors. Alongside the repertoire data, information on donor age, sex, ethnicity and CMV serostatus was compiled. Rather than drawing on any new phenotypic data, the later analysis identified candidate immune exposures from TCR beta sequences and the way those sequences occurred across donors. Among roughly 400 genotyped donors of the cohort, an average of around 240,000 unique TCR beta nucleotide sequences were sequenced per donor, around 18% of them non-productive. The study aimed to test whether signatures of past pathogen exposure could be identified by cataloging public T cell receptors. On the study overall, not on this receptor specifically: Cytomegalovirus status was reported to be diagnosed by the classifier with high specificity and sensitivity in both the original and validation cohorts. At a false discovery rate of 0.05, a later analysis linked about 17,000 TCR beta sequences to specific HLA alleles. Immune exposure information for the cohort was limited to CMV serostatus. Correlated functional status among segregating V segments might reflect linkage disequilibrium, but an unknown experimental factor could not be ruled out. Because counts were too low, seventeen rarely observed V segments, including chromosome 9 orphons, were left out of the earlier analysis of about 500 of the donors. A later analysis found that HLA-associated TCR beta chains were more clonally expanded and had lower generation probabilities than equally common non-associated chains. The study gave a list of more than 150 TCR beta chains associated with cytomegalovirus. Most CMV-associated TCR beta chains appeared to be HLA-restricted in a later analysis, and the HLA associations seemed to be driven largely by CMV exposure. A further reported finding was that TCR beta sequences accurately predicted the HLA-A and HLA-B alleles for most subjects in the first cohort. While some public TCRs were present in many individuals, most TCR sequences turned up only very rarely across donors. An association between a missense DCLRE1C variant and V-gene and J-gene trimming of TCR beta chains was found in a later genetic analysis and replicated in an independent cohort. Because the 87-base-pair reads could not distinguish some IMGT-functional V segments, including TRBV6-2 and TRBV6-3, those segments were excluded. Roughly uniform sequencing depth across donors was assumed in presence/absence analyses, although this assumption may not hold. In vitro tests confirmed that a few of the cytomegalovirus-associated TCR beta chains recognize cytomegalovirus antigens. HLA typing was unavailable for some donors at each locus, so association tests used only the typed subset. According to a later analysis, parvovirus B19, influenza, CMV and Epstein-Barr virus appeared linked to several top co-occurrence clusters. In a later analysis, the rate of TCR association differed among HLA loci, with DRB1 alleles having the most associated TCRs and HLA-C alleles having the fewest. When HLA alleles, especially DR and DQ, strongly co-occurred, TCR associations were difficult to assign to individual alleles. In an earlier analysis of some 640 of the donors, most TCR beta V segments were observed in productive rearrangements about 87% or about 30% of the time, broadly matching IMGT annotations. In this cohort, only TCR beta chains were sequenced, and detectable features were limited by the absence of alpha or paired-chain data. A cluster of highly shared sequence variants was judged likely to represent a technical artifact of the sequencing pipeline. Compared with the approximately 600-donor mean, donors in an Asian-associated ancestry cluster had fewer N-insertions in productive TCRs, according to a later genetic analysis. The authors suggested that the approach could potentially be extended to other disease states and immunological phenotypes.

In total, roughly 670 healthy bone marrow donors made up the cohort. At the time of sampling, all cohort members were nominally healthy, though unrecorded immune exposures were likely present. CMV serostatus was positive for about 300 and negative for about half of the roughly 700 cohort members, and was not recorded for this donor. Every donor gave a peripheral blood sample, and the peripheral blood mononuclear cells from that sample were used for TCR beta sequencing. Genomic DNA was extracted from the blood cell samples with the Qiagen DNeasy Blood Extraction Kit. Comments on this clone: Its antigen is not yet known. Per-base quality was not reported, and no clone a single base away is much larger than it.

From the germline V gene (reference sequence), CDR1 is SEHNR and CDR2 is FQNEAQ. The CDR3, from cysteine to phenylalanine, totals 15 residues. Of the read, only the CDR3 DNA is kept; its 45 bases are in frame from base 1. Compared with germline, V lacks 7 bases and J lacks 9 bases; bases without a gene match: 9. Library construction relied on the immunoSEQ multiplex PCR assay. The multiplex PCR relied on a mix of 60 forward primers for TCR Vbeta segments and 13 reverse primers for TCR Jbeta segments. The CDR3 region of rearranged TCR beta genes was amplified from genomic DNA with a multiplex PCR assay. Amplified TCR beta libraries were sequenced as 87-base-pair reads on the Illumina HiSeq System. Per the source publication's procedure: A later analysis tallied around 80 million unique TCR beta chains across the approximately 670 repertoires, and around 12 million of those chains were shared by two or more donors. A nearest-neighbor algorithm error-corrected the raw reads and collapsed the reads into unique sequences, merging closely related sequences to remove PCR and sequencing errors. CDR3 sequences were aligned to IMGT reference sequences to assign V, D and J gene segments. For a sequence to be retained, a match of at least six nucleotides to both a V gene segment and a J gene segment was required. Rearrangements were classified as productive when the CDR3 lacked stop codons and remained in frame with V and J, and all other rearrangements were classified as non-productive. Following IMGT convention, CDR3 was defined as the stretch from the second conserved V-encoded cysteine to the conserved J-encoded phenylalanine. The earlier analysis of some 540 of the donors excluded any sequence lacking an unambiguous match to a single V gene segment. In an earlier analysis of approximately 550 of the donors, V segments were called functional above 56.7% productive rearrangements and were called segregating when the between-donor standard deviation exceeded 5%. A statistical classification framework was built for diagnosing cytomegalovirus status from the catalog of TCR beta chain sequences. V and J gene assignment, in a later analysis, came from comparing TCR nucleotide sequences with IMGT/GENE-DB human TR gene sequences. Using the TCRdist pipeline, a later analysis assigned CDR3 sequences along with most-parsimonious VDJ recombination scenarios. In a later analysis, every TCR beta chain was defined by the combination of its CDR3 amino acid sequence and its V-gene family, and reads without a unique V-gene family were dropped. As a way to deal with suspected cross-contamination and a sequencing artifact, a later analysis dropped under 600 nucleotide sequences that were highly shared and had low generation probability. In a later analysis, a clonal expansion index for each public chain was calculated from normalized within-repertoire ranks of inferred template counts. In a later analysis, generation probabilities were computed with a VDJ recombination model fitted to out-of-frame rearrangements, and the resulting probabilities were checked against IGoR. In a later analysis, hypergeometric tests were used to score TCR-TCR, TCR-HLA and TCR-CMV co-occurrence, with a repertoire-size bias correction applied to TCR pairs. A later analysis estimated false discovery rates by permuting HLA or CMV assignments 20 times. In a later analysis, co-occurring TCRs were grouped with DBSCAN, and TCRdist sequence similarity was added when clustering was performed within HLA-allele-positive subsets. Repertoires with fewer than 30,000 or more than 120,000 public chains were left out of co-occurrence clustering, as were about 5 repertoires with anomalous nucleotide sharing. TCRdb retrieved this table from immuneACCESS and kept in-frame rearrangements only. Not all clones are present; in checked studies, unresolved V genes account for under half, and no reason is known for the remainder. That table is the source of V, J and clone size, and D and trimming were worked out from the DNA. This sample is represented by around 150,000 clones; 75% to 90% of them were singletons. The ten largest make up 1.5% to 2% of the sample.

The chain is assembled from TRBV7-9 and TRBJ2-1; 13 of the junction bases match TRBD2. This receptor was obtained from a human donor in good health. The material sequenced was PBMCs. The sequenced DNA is TGTGCCAGCAACGAGCCAGGACTAGCGGGGGTTGAGCAGTTCTTC. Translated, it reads CASNEPGLAGVEQFF.